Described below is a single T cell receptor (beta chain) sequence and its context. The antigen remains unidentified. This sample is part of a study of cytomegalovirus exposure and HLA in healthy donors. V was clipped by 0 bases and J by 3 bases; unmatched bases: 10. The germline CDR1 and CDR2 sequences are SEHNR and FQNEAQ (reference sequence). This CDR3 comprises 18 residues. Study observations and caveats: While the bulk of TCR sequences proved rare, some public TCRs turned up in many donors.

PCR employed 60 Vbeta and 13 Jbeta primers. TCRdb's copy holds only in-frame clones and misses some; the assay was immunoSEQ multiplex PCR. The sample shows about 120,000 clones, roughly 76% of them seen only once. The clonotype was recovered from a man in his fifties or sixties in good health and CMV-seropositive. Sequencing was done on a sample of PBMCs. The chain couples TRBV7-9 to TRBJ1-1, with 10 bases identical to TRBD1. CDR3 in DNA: TGTGCCAGCAGCTTAGCTCGGGGACAGGGGACTCCGGACACTGAAGCTTTCTTT. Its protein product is CASSLARGQGTPDTEAFF.